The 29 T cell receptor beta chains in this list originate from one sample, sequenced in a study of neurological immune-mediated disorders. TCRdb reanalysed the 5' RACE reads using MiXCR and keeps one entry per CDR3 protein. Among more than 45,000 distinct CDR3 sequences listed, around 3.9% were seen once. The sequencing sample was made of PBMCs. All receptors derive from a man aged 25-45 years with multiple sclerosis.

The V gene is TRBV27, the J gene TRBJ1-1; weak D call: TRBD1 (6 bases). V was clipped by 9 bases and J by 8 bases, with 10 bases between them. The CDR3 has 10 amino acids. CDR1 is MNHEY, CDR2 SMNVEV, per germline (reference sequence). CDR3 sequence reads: CARTGTEAFF. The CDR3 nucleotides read TGTGCCAGAACTGGGACAGAAGCTTTCTTT.

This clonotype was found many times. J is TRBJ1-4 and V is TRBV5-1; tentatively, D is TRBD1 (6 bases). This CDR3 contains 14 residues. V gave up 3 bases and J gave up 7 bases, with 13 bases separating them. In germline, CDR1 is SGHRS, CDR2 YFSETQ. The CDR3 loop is CASSWEGGTEKLFF. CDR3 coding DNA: TGCGCCAGCAGCTGGGAAGGGGGTACTGAAAAACTGTTTTTT.

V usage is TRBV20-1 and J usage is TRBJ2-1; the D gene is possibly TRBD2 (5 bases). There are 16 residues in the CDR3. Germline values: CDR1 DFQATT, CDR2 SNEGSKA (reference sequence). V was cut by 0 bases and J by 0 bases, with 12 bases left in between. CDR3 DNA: TGCAGTGCTAGAGATCAACGAGGGAACTCCTACAATGAGCAGTTCTTC. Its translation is CSARDQRGNSYNEQFF.

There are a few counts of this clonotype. CDR3 in amino acids: CSVEGTKGTEAFF. The DNA of the CDR3 is TGCAGCGTTGAAGGGACAAAAGGGACTGAAGCTTTCTTT. V gene TRBV29-1 combines with J gene TRBJ1-1; TRBD1 might be the D (5 bases). Trimming pared 1 base from V and 5 bases from J, leaving 11 bases between. Germline assignment: CDR1 SQVTM and CDR2 ANQGSEA. The CDR3 is 13 residues long.

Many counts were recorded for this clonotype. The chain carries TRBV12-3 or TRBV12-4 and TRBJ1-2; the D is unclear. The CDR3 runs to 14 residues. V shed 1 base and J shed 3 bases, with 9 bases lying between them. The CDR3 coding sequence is TGTGCCAGCAGTTTAGGGCAGAATTACTATGGCTACACCTTC. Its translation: CASSLGQNYYGYTF.

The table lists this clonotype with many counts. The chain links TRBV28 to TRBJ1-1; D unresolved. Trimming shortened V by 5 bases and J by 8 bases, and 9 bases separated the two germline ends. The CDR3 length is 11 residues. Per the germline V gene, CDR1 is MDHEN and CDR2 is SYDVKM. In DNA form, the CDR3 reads TGTGCCAGCAGTCAGGTCGCAGAAGCTTTCTTT. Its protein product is CASSQVAEAFF.

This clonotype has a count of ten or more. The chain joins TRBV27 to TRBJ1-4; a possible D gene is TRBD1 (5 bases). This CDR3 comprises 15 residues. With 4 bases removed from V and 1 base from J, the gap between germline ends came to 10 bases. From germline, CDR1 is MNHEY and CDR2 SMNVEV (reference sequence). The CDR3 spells CASSSQGLTNEKLFF. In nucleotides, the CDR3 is TGTGCCAGCAGTTCGCAGGGTTTAACTAATGAAAAACTGTTTTTT. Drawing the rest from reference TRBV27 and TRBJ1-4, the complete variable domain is EAQVTQNPRYLITVTGKKLTVTCSQNMNHEYMSWYRQDPGLGLRQIYYSMNVEVTDKGDVPEGYKVSRKEKRNFPLILESPSPNQTSLYFCASSSQGLTNEKLFFGSGTQLSVL.

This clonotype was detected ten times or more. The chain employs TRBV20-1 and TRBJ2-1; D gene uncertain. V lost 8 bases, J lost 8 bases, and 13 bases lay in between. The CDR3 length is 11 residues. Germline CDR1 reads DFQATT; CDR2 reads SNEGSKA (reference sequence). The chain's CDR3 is CSHRPEHEQFF. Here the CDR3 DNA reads TGCAGTCACCGACCCGAGCATGAGCAGTTCTTC.

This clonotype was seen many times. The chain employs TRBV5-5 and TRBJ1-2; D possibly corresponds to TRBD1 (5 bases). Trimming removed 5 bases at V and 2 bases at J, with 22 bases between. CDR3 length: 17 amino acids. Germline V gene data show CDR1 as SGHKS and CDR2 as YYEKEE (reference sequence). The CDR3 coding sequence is TGTGCCAGCAGGTGGGACTTTGCCCTCCAGCTCAACTATGGCTACACCTTC. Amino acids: CASRWDFALQLNYGYTF. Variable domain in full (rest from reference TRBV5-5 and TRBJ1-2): DAGVTQSPTHLIKTRGQQVTLRCSPISGHKSVSWYQQVLGQGPQFIFQYYEKEERGRGNFPDRFSARQFPNYSSELNVNALLLGDSALYLCASRWDFALQLNYGYTFGSGTRLTVV.

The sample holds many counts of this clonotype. The CDR3 DNA reads TGTGCCAGCAGCCGGACTAGCGGGGGGCTGAAGGATACCCAGTACTTC. Its protein is CASSRTSGGLKDTQYF. This sequence joins TRBV28 and TRBJ2-5; 14 bases agree with TRBD2. With V trimmed by 6 bases and J by 8 bases, 11 bases remained unmatched. Germline V CDR1 and CDR2: MDHEN, SYDVKM. This CDR3 contains 16 residues.

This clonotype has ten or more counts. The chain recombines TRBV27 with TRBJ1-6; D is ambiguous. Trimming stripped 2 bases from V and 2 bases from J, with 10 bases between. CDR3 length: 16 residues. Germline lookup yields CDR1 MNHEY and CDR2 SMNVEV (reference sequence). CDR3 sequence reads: CASSLHSRAYNSPLHF. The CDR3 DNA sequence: TGTGCCAGCAGTTTACACTCAAGAGCCTATAATTCACCCCTCCACTTT.

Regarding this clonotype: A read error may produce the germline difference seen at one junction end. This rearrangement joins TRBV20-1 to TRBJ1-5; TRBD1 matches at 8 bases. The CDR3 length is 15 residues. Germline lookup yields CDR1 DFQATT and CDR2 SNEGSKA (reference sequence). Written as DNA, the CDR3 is TGCAGTGCCCAGGGGGCCGGGGGAAGCAATCAGCCCCAGAATTTT. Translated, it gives CSAQGAGGSNQPQNF.

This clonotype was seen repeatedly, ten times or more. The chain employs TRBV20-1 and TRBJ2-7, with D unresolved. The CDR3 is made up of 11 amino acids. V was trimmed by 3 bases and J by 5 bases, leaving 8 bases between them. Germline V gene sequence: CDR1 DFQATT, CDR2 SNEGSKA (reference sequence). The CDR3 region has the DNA TGCAGTGCTAGTTACGCCGACGAGCAGTACTTC. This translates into CSASYADEQYF.

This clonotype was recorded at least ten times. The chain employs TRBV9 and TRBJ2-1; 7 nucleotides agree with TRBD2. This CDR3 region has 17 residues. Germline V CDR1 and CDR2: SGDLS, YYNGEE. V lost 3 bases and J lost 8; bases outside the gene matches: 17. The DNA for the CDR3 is TGTGCCAGCAGCGCCCTCCCTGGGGGAGGGCAACGGGATGAGCAGTTCTTC. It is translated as CASSALPGGGQRDEQFF. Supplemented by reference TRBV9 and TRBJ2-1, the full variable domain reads DSGVTQTPKHLITATGQRVTLRCSPRSGDLSVYWYQQSLDQGLQFLIQYYNGEERAKGNILERFSAQQFPDLHSELNLSSLELGDSALYFCASSALPGGGQRDEQFFGPGTRLTVL.

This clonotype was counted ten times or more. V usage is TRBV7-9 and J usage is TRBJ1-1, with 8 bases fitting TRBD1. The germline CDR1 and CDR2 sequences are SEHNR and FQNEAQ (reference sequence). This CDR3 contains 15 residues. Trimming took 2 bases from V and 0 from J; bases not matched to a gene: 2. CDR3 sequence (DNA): TGTGCCAGCAGCTTATGGACAGGGATGAACACTGAAGCTTTCTTT. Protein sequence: CASSLWTGMNTEAFF.

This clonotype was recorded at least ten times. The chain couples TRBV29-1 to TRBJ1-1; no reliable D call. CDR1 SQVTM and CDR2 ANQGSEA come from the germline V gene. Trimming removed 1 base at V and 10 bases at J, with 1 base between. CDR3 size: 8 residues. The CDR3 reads CSVEAAFF. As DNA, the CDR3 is TGCAGCGTTGAAGCAGCTTTCTTT.

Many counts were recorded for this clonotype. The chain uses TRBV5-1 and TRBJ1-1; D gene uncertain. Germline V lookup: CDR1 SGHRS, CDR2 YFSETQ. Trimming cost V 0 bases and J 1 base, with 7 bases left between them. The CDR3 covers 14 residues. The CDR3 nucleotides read TGCGCCAGCAGCTTGGATGGTCCGAACACTGAAGCTTTCTTT. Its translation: CASSLDGPNTEAFF.

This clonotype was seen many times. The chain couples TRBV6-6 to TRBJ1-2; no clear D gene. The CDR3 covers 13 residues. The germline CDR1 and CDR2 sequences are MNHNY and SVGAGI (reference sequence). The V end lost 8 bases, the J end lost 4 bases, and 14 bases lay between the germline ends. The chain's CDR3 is CASEPTGFYGYTF. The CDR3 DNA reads TGTGCCAGCGAACCCACGGGGTTCTATGGCTACACCTTC.

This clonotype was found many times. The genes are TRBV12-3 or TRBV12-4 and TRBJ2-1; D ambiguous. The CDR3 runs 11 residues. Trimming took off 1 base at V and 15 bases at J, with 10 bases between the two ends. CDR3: CASSLGESRFF. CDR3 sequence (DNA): TGTGCCAGCAGTTTAGGAGAGTCCCGGTTCTTC.

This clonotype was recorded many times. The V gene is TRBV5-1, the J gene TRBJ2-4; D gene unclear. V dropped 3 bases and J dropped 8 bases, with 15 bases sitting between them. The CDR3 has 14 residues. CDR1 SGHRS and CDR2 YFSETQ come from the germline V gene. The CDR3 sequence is CASSSTLLEDIQYF. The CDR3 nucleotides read TGCGCCAGCAGCTCTACCCTCCTAGAAGACATTCAGTACTTC.

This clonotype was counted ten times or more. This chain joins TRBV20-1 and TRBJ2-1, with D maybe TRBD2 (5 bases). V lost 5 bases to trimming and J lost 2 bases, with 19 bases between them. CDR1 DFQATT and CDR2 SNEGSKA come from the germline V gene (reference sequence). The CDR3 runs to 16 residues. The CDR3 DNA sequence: TGCAGTGCTCGGGTGGTCGTGAGAGGGACCTACAATGAGCAGTTCTTC. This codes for CSARVVVRGTYNEQFF.

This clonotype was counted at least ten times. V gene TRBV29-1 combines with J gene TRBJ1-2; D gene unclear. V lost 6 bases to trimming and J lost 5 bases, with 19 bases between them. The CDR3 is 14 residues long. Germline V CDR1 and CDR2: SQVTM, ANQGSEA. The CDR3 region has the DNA TGCAGCGTCATCCCGAACCGGGCCCCTTATGGCTACACCTTC. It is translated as CSVIPNRAPYGYTF.

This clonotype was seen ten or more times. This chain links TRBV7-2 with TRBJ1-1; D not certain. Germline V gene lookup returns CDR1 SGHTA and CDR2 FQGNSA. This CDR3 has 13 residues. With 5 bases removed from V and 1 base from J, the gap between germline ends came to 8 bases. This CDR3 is CASSPPQNTEAFF. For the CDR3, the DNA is TGTGCCAGCAGCCCTCCCCAGAACACTGAAGCTTTCTTT. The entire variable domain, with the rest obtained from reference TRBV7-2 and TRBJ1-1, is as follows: GAGVSQSPSNKVTEKGKDVELRCDPISGHTALYWYRQSLGQGLEFLIYFQGNSAPDKSGLPSDRFSAERTGGSVSTLTIQRTQQEDSAVYLCASSPPQNTEAFFGQGTRLTVV.

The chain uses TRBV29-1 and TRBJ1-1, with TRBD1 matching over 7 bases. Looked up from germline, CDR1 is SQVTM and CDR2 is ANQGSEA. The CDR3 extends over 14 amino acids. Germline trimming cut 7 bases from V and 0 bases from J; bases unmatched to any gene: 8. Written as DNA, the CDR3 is TGCAGCGGCATCAGGGGGACCATGAACACTGAAGCTTTCTTT. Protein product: CSGIRGTMNTEAFF.

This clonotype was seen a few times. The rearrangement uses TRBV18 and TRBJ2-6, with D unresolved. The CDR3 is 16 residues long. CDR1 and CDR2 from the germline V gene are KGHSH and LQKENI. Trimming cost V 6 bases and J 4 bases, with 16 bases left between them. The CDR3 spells CASSPRDGGGANVLTF. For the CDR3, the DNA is TGTGCCAGCTCGCCCAGAGATGGCGGCGGGGCCAACGTCCTGACTTTC. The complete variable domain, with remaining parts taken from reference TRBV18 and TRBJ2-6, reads NAGVMQNPRHLVRRRGQEARLRCSPMKGHSHVYWYRQLPEEGLKFMVYLQKENIIDESGMPKERFSAEFPKEGPSILRIQQVVRGDSAAYFCASSPRDGGGANVLTFGAGSRLTVL.

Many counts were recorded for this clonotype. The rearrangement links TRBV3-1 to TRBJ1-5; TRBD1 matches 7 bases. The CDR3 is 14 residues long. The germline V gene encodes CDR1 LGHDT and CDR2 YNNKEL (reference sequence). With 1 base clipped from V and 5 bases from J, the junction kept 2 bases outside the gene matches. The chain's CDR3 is CASSQVGGDQPQHF. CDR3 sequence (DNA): TGTGCCAGCAGCCAAGTAGGGGGCGATCAGCCCCAGCATTTT. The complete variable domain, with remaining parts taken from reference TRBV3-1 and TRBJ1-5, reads DTAVSQTPKYLVTQMGNDKSIKCEQNLGHDTMYWYKQDSKKFLKIMFSYNNKELIINETVPNRFSPKSPDKAHLNLHINSLELGDSAVYFCASSQVGGDQPQHFGDGTRLSIL.

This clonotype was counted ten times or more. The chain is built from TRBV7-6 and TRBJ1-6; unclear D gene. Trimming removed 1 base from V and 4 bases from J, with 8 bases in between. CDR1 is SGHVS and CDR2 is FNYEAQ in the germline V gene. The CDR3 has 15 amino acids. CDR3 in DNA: TGTGCCAGCAGCTTAGAATGGGGTTATAATTCACCCCTCCACTTT. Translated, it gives CASSLEWGYNSPLHF. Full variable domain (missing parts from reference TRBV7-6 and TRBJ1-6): GAGVSQSPRYKVTKRGQDVALRCDPISGHVSLYWYRQALGQGPEFLTYFNYEAQQDKSGLPNDRFSAERPEGSISTLTIQRTEQRDSAMYRCASSLEWGYNSPLHFGNGTRLTVT.

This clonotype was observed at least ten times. The CDR3 DNA sequence: TGTGCCAGGCGTCGGCAGCCCCAGCATTTT. The encoded protein is CARRRQPQHF. This chain links TRBV6-2 or TRBV6-3 with TRBJ1-5, with no clear D. The germline V gene has CDR1 MNHEY and CDR2 SVGEGT. V was trimmed by 9 bases and J by 7 bases, leaving 7 bases between them. The CDR3 is 10 residues long.

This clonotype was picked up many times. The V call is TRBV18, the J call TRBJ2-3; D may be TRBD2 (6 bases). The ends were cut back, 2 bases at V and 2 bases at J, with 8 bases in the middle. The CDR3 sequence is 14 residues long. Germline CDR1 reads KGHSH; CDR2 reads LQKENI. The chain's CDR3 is CASSPGDFTDTQYF. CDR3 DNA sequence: TGTGCCAGCTCACCAGGGGACTTCACAGATACGCAGTATTTT.